This TCR beta chain stems from a study of cytomegalovirus exposure and HLA in healthy donors. Study results and caveats: With high specificity and sensitivity, the classifier reportedly diagnosed cytomegalovirus status. There was a cluster of highly shared sequence variants that was likely a sequencing artifact.

In the case of this clone: Antigen: not known.

Each donor was nominally healthy when sampled (though unrecorded immune exposures were likely). Both 60 Vbeta primers and 13 Jbeta primers went into the PCR. TCRdb keeps only in-frame clones here, not all; method: immunoSEQ multiplex PCR. The table lists around 67,000 clones, 65% to 70% of them singletons, with about 2.1% in the top ten. With 9 bases removed from V and 12 bases from J, the gap between germline ends came to 12 bases. The CDR3 length is 10 residues. The clonotype was recovered from a woman aged 25 to 39 in good health and CMV-seronegative. V is TRBV23-1 and J is TRBJ2-1; D is unresolved. TRBV23-1 is classed as an ORF, of uncertain function. Specimen: PBMCs. CDR3 nucleotide sequence: TGCGCCAGTCCGCCAGTTCGGCAGTTCTTC. Translating it yields CASPPVRQFF.